Presented here are 24 T cell receptor beta chains from one specimen sequenced in a study of T cell responses to AZD1222 COVID-19 vaccine. Profiled with immunoSEQ multiplex PCR; TCRdb holds only in-frame clones, not every one. The sample carries 150,000 to 160,000 clones, roughly nine tenths recorded once. The specimen was peripheral blood, collected on day 0 of AZD1222 vaccination. The receptors come from an adult in good health.

V is TRBV6-5 and J is TRBJ1-5, with D unresolved. Germline loops: CDR1 MNHEY, CDR2 SVGAGI. This CDR3 has 15 residues. V was clipped by 6 bases and J by 1 base, with 13 bases between them. Written as DNA, the CDR3 is TGTGCCAGCAGAAACAGCGGCCGGAGCAATCAGCCCCAGCATTTT. Protein sequence: CASRNSGRSNQPQHF.

V gene TRBV4-3 combines with J gene TRBJ2-6; D remains unclear. Trimming stripped 0 bases from V and 2 bases from J, with 11 bases between. In germline, CDR1 is LGHNA, CDR2 YSLEER. This CDR3 has 17 amino acids. The CDR3 coding sequence is TGCGCCAGCAGCCAAGATGGGCAGCCACCTGGGGCCAACGTCCTGACTTTC. Its protein product is CASSQDGQPPGANVLTF.

This clone turned up a few times. V and J are TRBV5-5 and TRBJ1-5, with a tentative D call TRBD1 (5 bases). V gave up 0 bases and J gave up 6 bases, with 10 bases separating them. This CDR3 region has 14 residues. CDR1 is SGHKS, CDR2 YYEKEE, per germline (reference sequence). CDR3 region: CASSLVQGGQPQHF. The DNA for the CDR3 is TGTGCCAGCAGCTTGGTTCAGGGAGGTCAGCCCCAGCATTTT.

The J gene is TRBJ1-2, the V gene TRBV28, with D hard to call. The CDR3 consists of 11 residues. Trimming took off 2 bases at V and 7 bases at J, with 5 bases between the two ends. Germline CDR1 and CDR2: MDHEN and SYDVKM. CDR3 loop: CASSLNGGYTF. The CDR3 DNA sequence: TGTGCCAGCAGTTTAAATGGTGGCTACACCTTC.

DNA for the CDR3: TGTGCCAGCAGTTCAAATCCAGGGGAGCTGTTTTTT. As protein: CASSSNPGELFF. The chain couples TRBV6-6 to TRBJ2-2; D not certain. Germline CDR1 MNHNY, CDR2 SVGAGI (reference sequence). V shed 4 bases and J shed 8 bases, with 8 bases lying between them. The CDR3 is 12 amino acids.

The chain links TRBV3-1 (or the pseudogene TRBV3-2) to TRBJ1-5; possibly TRBD1 for D (6 bases). The germline CDR1 and CDR2 sequences are LGHDT and YNNKEL (reference sequence). Deletions cut 4 bases from V and 9 bases from J, with 13 bases between. This CDR3 region has 13 residues. The CDR3 is CASSPGAQRPQHF. CDR3 DNA sequence: TGTGCCAGCAGCCCAGGGGCCCAACGGCCCCAGCATTTT.

This chain uses TRBV18 with TRBJ1-5; D is perhaps TRBD1 (6 bases). The CDR3 consists of 16 residues. V gave up 1 base and J gave up 0 bases, with 10 bases separating them. The V gene's germline CDR1 is KGHSH and CDR2 LQKENI. The CDR3 loop is CASSPRRDISNQPQHF. In DNA, the CDR3 is TGTGCCAGCTCACCACGTCGGGACATTAGCAATCAGCCCCAGCATTTT.

This sequence joins TRBV2 and TRBJ1-1; D not resolved. V gave up 4 bases and J gave up 4 bases, with 13 bases separating them. The CDR3 covers 14 residues. Germline loops: CDR1 SNHLY, CDR2 FYNNEI. CDR3 region: CASSVQDLSTEAFF. CDR3 nucleotide sequence: TGTGCCAGCAGTGTTCAGGATTTAAGCACTGAAGCTTTCTTT.

This sequence joins TRBV5-6 and TRBJ1-4, with a tentative D call TRBD1 (5 bases). Looked up from germline, CDR1 is SGHDT and CDR2 is YYEEEE. CDR3 length equals 16 residues. V gave up 0 bases and J gave up 0 bases, with 9 bases separating them. CDR3 DNA sequence: TGTGCCAGCAGCTTGGTTGGGGGGACAACTAATGAAAAACTGTTTTTT. It encodes CASSLVGGTTNEKLFF.

This rearrangement joins TRBV27 to TRBJ1-6, with a possible D match to TRBD1 (5 bases). This CDR3 spans 16 amino acids. Per germline, CDR1 MNHEY and CDR2 SMNVEV (reference sequence). The V end was cut by 5 bases, the J end by 0 bases, with 11 bases between. CDR3 sequence (DNA): TGTGCCAGCAGTCCCTCGGGGGGCTCCTATAATTCACCCCTCCACTTT. It is translated as CASSPSGGSYNSPLHF.

The V and J genes are TRBV28 and TRBJ2-5, with 11 bases aligning to TRBD1. The CDR3 spans 15 residues. V gave up 6 bases and J gave up 5 bases; unmatched junction bases: 8. The germline CDR1 and CDR2 sequences are MDHEN and SYDVKM. CDR3 DNA sequence: TGTGCCAGCAGAGTGGGGACAGGGGGTCCTGAGACCCAGTACTTC. As protein: CASRVGTGGPETQYF.

The V and J genes are TRBV5-5 and TRBJ2-5, with TRBD2 as a possible D gene (5 bases). Germline assignment: CDR1 SGHKS and CDR2 YYEKEE (reference sequence). Trimming stripped 2 bases from V and 3 bases from J, with 20 bases between. This CDR3 region has 17 residues. The CDR3 is CASSFLRGSYPEETQYF. The CDR3 region has the DNA TGTGCCAGCAGCTTTTTGCGAGGGAGCTATCCCGAAGAGACCCAGTACTTC.

This clone was seen once. This chain links TRBV2 with TRBJ2-1; D not certain. V was cut by 8 bases and J by 3 bases, with 8 bases left in between. This CDR3 has 12 amino acids. Germline CDR1 is SNHLY and CDR2 is FYNNEI. CDR3 amino acids: CASEPDYNEQFF. The CDR3 bases are TGTGCCAGCGAGCCAGACTACAATGAGCAGTTCTTC.

The V and J genes are TRBV24-1 and TRBJ2-7, with D possibly TRBD2 on 5 matching bases. Trimming left V 2 bases short and J 1 base short, with 8 bases between. Germline CDR1 and CDR2: KGHDR and SFDVKD. The CDR3 loop spans 14 amino acids. The CDR3 sequence: CATSDSGKSYEQYF. Here the CDR3 DNA reads TGTGCCACCAGTGATTCGGGGAAATCCTACGAGCAGTACTTC.

The chain has TRBV7-2 and TRBJ2-2; tentatively, D is TRBD1 (5 bases). The CDR3 contains 12 residues. The V end was cut by 3 bases, the J end by 6 bases, with 5 bases between. CDR1 is SGHTA and CDR2 is FQGNSA in the germline V gene. CDR3 residues: CASSFRAGELFF. The CDR3 DNA follows: TGTGCCAGCAGCTTCAGGGCCGGGGAGCTGTTTTTT.

The J gene is TRBJ2-5, the V gene TRBV18; a possible D gene is TRBD2 (5 bases). The V gene's germline CDR1 is KGHSH and CDR2 LQKENI. V was pared by 3 bases and J by 4 bases, with 15 bases between. CDR3 size: 15 residues. CDR3 loop: CASSPPGLGGETQYF. Written as DNA, the CDR3 is TGTGCCAGCTCACCTCCGGGTCTAGGAGGAGAGACCCAGTACTTC.

The J gene is TRBJ1-2, the V gene TRBV5-4, with 8 positions matching TRBD1. Looked up from germline, CDR1 is SGHNT and CDR2 is YYREEE (reference sequence). Trimming removed 4 bases from V and 5 bases from J; junction bases left unmatched: 13. The CDR3 runs to 16 residues. CDR3 loop: CASSPPGQGPKYGYTF. CDR3 nucleotide sequence: TGTGCCAGCAGCCCTCCCGGACAGGGCCCAAAATATGGCTACACCTTC.

The V call is TRBV7-2, the J call TRBJ1-2; weak D call: TRBD1 (5 bases). The V gene lost 4 bases and the J gene lost 3 bases, with 12 bases spanning the gap. CDR1 is SGHTA and CDR2 is FQGNSA in the germline V gene. The CDR3 covers 14 residues. CDR3: CASSSLGDHYGYTF. The DNA for the CDR3 is TGTGCCAGCAGCTCCCTCGGGGACCACTATGGCTACACCTTC.

In this sample, this clone turned up a few times. The chain employs TRBV19 and TRBJ2-7; 7 bases match TRBD1. Looked up from germline, CDR1 is LNHDA and CDR2 is SQIVND (reference sequence). This CDR3 is built from 13 residues. After removal of 4 bases from V and 4 bases from J, the junction contained 4 bases not matched to a gene. CDR3 amino acids: CASSRGQSYEQYF. The CDR3 DNA sequence: TGTGCCAGTAGTAGGGGACAGAGTTACGAGCAGTACTTC. The variable domain in full, completed from reference TRBV19 and TRBJ2-7, reads DGGITQSPKYLFRKEGQNVTLSCEQNLNHDAMYWYRQDPGQGLRLIYYSQIVNDFQKGDIAEGYSVSREKKESFPLTVTSAQKNPTAFYLCASSRGQSYEQYFGPGTRLTVT.

This clone was recorded once. The chain combines TRBV9 with TRBJ1-2, with 10 bases aligning to TRBD1. With V trimmed by 0 bases and J by 8 bases, 13 bases remained unmatched. CDR1 and CDR2 (germline): SGDLS, YYNGEE. The CDR3 loop spans 17 amino acids. CDR3 loop: CASSVATPTGGDDGYTF. The CDR3 nucleotides read TGTGCCAGCAGCGTAGCTACGCCGACAGGGGGCGATGACGGCTACACCTTC.

The chain joins TRBV6-5 to TRBJ2-5; the D call may be TRBD1 or TRBD2 (6 bases each). The CDR3 totals 11 residues. Trimming cost V 7 bases and J 5 bases, with 8 bases left between them. Germline assignment: CDR1 MNHEY and CDR2 SVGAGI. CDR3 nucleotide sequence: TGTGCCAGCACGGGGGCGGAGACCCAGTACTTC. Protein product: CASTGAETQYF.

The chain joins TRBV4-1 to TRBJ2-7; D ambiguous. V was shortened by 1 base and J by 6 bases, with 7 bases between the two germline ends. The CDR3 has 12 amino acids. Germline V gives CDR1 MGHRA, CDR2 YSYEKL. As DNA, the CDR3 is TGCGCCAGCAGCCAAGGGAGCGCCGAGCAGTACTTC. Translation: CASSQGSAEQYF.

This chain uses TRBV5-4 with TRBJ2-7; D gene unclear. CDR1 is SGHNT, CDR2 YYREEE, per germline (reference sequence). The CDR3 runs 16 residues. V was pared by 0 bases and J by 3 bases, with 16 bases between. DNA of the CDR3: TGTGCCAGCAGCTTGGGTGGGTCGGGCACGGGCTACGAGCAGTACTTC. It encodes CASSLGGSGTGYEQYF.

The rearrangement joins TRBV5-1 to TRBJ2-1; D could derive from TRBD1 or TRBD2 (5 bases each). There are 16 residues in the CDR3. Trimming shortened V by 4 bases and J by 6 bases, and 20 bases separated the two germline ends. Germline V gene data show CDR1 as SGHRS and CDR2 as YFSETQ. CDR3 loop: CASSREGSGRVNEQFF. CDR3 sequence (DNA): TGCGCCAGCAGCAGAGAGGGGTCAGGGCGGGTCAATGAGCAGTTCTTC.